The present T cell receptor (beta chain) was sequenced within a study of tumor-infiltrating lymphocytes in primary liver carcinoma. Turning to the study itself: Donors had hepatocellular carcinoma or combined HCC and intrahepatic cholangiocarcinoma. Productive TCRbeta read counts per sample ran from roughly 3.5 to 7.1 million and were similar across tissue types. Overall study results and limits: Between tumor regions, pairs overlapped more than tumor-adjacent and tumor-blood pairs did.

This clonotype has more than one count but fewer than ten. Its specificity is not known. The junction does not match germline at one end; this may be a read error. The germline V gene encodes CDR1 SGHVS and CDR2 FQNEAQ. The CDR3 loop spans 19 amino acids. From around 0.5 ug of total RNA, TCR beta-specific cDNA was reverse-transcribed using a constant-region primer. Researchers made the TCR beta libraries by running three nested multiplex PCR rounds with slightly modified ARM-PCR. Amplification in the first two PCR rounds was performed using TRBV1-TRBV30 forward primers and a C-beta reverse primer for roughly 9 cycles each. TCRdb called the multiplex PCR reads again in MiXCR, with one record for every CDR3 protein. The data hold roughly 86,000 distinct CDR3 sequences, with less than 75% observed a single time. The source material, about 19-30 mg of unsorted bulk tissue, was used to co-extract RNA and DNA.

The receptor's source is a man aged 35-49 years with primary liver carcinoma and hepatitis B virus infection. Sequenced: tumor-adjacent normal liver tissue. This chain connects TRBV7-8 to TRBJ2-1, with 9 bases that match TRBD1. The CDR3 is CATAGSTGGRYISYNERFF. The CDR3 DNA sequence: TGTGCCACAGCTGGCTCGACAGGGGGTCGTTATATCTCCTACAATGAGCGGTTCTTC.